Listed below are T cell receptor beta chains from one sample, sequenced in a study of identical twins. From the 5' RACE reads, TCRdb called clonotypes with MiXCR, one entry per CDR3 protein. The sample has about 100,000 distinct CDR3 sequences; about 6.1% are singletons. The sequenced sample consisted of memory T cells sorted from blood. These receptors came from a woman in her forties or fifties in good health. Both conserved end residues are part of each CDR3. D genes are given only for firm matches. Expanded clones are given a class, and other clones once, few, many or no size at all.

J: TRBJ2-1; length: 13; size: many; V: TRBV12-3/TRBV12-4; D: NA; DNA: TGTGCCAGCAGTTTAGCAGTGCCCAATGAGCAGTTCTTC; CDR3: CASSLAVPNEQFF
J: TRBJ1-1; length: 16; size: many; V: TRBV11-2; D: TRBD1; DNA: TGTGCCAGCAGCCCTGGGACAGGGGGCTTGAACACTGAAGCTTTCTTT; CDR3: CASSPGTGGLNTEAFF
J: TRBJ1-2; length: 13; size: few; V: TRBV27; D: NA; DNA: TGTGCCAGCAGTTTACTGGGAGGAGGTGGCTACACCTTC; CDR3: CASSLLGGGGYTF
J: TRBJ2-1; length: 14; size: many; V: TRBV4-1; D: NA; DNA: TGCGCCAGCAGCCCAGCGCTAGCTTACAATGAGCAGTTCTTC; CDR3: CASSPALAYNEQFF
J: TRBJ2-2; length: 13; size: many; V: TRBV12-3/TRBV12-4; D: NA; DNA: TGTGCCAGCTCGGGAGTGGGCACCGGGGAGCTGTTTTTT; CDR3: CASSGVGTGELFF
J: TRBJ1-5; length: 16; size: NA; V: TRBV12-3/TRBV12-4; D: NA; DNA: TGTGCCAGCAGTTGGTCAGGCCCTTTGAGCAATCAGCCCCAGCATTTT; CDR3: CASSWSGPLSNQPQHF
J: TRBJ1-1; length: 13; size: many; V: TRBV18; D: NA; DNA: TGTGCCAGCTCACCCACTCCGGACATTAAAGCTTTCTTT; CDR3: CASSPTPDIKAFF
J: TRBJ2-3; length: 11; size: few; V: TRBV29-1; D: NA; DNA: TGCAGCGGGTCAAAGTCCGATACGCAGTATTTT; CDR3: CSGSKSDTQYF
J: TRBJ2-3; length: 14; size: many; V: TRBV7-2; D: NA; DNA: TGTGCCAGCAGCTTCGGCCCCGTCGCAGATACGCAGTATTTT; CDR3: CASSFGPVADTQYF
J: TRBJ2-3; length: 13; size: few; V: TRBV9; D: TRBD2; DNA: TGTGCCAGCAGCGTTGGACTAGTCAATATACTGTATTTT; CDR3: CASSVGLVNILYF
J: TRBJ2-7; length: 13; size: many; V: TRBV2; D: TRBD1; DNA: TGTGCCAGCGGTAGGGACAGCCTCTACGAGCAGTACTTC; CDR3: CASGRDSLYEQYF
J: TRBJ2-5; length: 12; size: few; V: TRBV6-6; D: NA; DNA: TGTGCCAGCAGTGCGGACGGAGAGACCCAGTACTTC; CDR3: CASSADGETQYF
J: TRBJ1-1; length: 17; size: many; V: TRBV27; D: NA; DNA: TGTGCCAGCAGTACCTTTCTCGGACAGAACCGATTCACTGAAGCTTTCTTT; CDR3: CASSTFLGQNRFTEAFF
J: TRBJ1-6; length: 13; size: many; V: TRBV5-1; D: NA; DNA: TGCGCCAGCAGCCGAATTGGGGACCAACCCCTCCACTTT; CDR3: CASSRIGDQPLHF
J: TRBJ1-1; length: 13; size: many; V: TRBV30; D: NA; DNA: TGTGCCTGGACTCAGGGTTCGAACACTGAAGCTTTCTTT; CDR3: CAWTQGSNTEAFF
J: TRBJ2-2; length: 13; size: many; V: TRBV5-1; D: TRBD1; DNA: TGCGCCAGCACCTCAGGGGGCTACGGGGAGCTGTTTTTT; CDR3: CASTSGGYGELFF
J: TRBJ2-7; length: 13; size: few; V: TRBV5-6; D: NA; DNA: TGTGCCAGCAGCTTGGTCACTACCTACGAGCAGTACTTC; CDR3: CASSLVTTYEQYF
J: TRBJ1-2; length: 13; size: many; V: TRBV28; D: TRBD1; DNA: TGTGCCAGCAGGACAGGGGGAGGGTATGGCTACACCTTC; CDR3: CASRTGGGYGYTF
J: TRBJ1-4; length: 18; size: many; V: TRBV9; D: TRBD1; DNA: TGTGCCAGCAGCGTAGGATCCGGGACAGGAGGTACTAATGAAAAACTGTTTTTT; CDR3: CASSVGSGTGGTNEKLFF
J: TRBJ1-2; length: 13; size: few; V: TRBV27; D: NA; DNA: TGTGCCAGCAGCGGTTCGACCTTCTATGGCTACACCTTC; CDR3: CASSGSTFYGYTF
J: TRBJ1-5; length: 19; size: many; V: TRBV20-1; D: NA; DNA: TGCAGTGCTAGAGATCTAGATCCGCAAAGGGACCAAAGGAATCAGCCCCAGCATTTT; CDR3: CSARDLDPQRDQRNQPQHF
J: TRBJ2-1; length: 16; size: many; V: TRBV5-6; D: TRBD2; DNA: TGTGCCAGCAGCTCATTCGGGACTAGCGTCTACAATGAGCAGTTCTTC; CDR3: CASSSFGTSVYNEQFF
J: TRBJ2-6; length: 18; size: NA; V: TRBV7-6; D: TRBD2; DNA: TGTGCCAGCAGCCCTCTTACTAGCGGGAGAAGTGGGGCCAACGTCCTGACTTTC; CDR3: CASSPLTSGRSGANVLTF
J: TRBJ2-5; length: 16; size: many; V: TRBV11-2; D: NA; DNA: TGTGCCAGCAGCTCCAGCGGGTTCAGGGCCCAAGAGACCCAGTACTTC; CDR3: CASSSSGFRAQETQYF
J: TRBJ1-2; length: 15; size: many; V: TRBV18; D: TRBD1; DNA: TGTGCCAGCTCACCAGGACAGGGAGATAACTATGGCTACACCTTC; CDR3: CASSPGQGDNYGYTF
J: TRBJ1-1; length: 14; size: few; V: TRBV6-6; D: NA; DNA: TGTGCCAGCAGTTACAGCAGATATAACACTGAAGTTTTCTTT; CDR3: CASSYSRYNTEVFF
J: TRBJ1-1; length: 12; size: many; V: TRBV20-1; D: NA; DNA: TGCAGCCTGGGACCGGTGAACACTGAAGCTTTCTTT; CDR3: CSLGPVNTEAFF
J: TRBJ2-2; length: 14; size: many; V: TRBV10-3; D: NA; DNA: TGTGCCATCAGTGTTGGCGGTAACACCGGGGAGCTGTTTTTT; CDR3: CAISVGGNTGELFF
J: TRBJ1-2; length: 14; size: many; V: TRBV5-1; D: NA; DNA: TGCGCCAGCGGCGACCCGGGCGTGGGTTATGGCTACACCTTC; CDR3: CASGDPGVGYGYTF
J: TRBJ1-6; length: 16; size: many; V: TRBV5-1; D: NA; DNA: TGCGCCAGCTCTACTACCCCGACTGGAGGGCCTTCACCCCTCCACTTT; CDR3: CASSTTPTGGPSPLHF
J: TRBJ2-5; length: 13; size: many; V: TRBV10-3; D: TRBD2; DNA: TGTGCCATCTCAGCGGGGGACGGAGAGACCCAGTACTTC; CDR3: CAISAGDGETQYF
J: TRBJ1-2; length: 12; size: many; V: TRBV29-1; D: TRBD1; DNA: TGCAGCGTTAGACAGGGGATCTATGGCTACACCTTC; CDR3: CSVRQGIYGYTF
J: TRBJ2-5; length: 15; size: NA; V: TRBV19; D: NA; DNA: TGTGCCAGTAGTCGAAGGGCTGTGTCCCAAGAGACCCAGTACTTC; CDR3: CASSRRAVSQETQYF
J: TRBJ1-1; length: 13; size: many; V: TRBV5-1; D: NA; DNA: TGCGCCAGCAGCTTGGAGTTGCACACTGAAGCTTTCTTT; CDR3: CASSLELHTEAFF
J: TRBJ2-4; length: 11; size: many; V: TRBV29-1; D: NA; DNA: TGCAGCACCAAACTTGGGAACATTCAGTACTTC; CDR3: CSTKLGNIQYF
J: TRBJ2-3; length: 18; size: few; V: TRBV11-2; D: NA; DNA: TGTGCCAGCAGCCCCTTTCGTCGCACTAGAGGTCGCACAGATACGCAGTATTTT; CDR3: CASSPFRRTRGRTDTQYF
J: TRBJ1-2; length: 15; size: few; V: TRBV18; D: TRBD1; DNA: TGTGCCAGCTCACCACCGATCGGACAGGGAGAAGGCTACACCTTC; CDR3: CASSPPIGQGEGYTF
J: TRBJ2-5; length: 14; size: many; V: TRBV20-1; D: NA; DNA: TGCAGTGCTAGAGATACCGCGGCGCATGAGACCCAGTACTTC; CDR3: CSARDTAAHETQYF
J: TRBJ2-1; length: 17; size: many; V: TRBV4-2; D: TRBD1; DNA: TGTGCCAGCAGCCATGGATCGACAGGGGCAATCTACAATGAGCAGTTCTTC; CDR3: CASSHGSTGAIYNEQFF
J: TRBJ2-2; length: 15; size: NA; V: TRBV28; D: TRBD2; DNA: TGTGCCAGCAAACGACTAGCGGGAGGAACCGGGGAGCTGTTTTTT; CDR3: CASKRLAGGTGELFF